One sample yielded the 24 T cell receptor beta chains listed below, sequenced in a study of control samples from healthy donors and cancer patients (dated by TCRdb to the early 2020s). Libraries were constructed by the immunoSEQ multiplex PCR assay. The source is immuneACCESS, and TCRdb retained only in-frame sequences with V and J called. Part of the clones is not carried over; for the studies checked, unresolved V genes explain less than half of this, and the remainder is unexplained. This sample gives under 150,000 clones in total; more than 70% of them show up just once. About 2.5% of the sample comes from the top ten. Sequencing was carried out using blood. The receptors here all came from a woman between 65 and 79 years old in good health.

The genes are TRBV5-1 and TRBJ1-1, with no clear D. V was trimmed by 0 bases and J by 1 base, leaving 7 bases between them. The CDR3 runs to 14 residues. Germline CDR1 is SGHRS and CDR2 is YFSETQ. CDR3 sequence (DNA): TGCGCCAGCAGCTTGGCTACAGCGAACACTGAAGCTTTCTTT. Residues: CASSLATANTEAFF.

The chain links TRBV5-3 to TRBJ2-2, with TRBD2 matching over 8 bases. TRBV5-3 is an ORF for which the function is uncertain. Germline trimming cut 3 bases from V and 0 bases from J; bases unmatched to any gene: 10. This CDR3 spans 18 amino acids. The CDR3 nucleotides read TGTGCCAGAAGCTCGGTATCGAGCGGGGGACCGAACACCGGGGAGCTGTTTTTT. It specifies CARSSVSSGGPNTGELFF.

The chain combines TRBV5-8 with TRBJ1-3, with D unresolved. The CDR3 runs 16 residues. The V end was cut by 0 bases, the J end by 0 bases, with 10 bases between. CDR1 and CDR2 (germline): SGHTS, YDEGEE. CDR3 coding DNA: TGTGCCAGCAGCTTGGTAACAACGAGCTCTGGAAACACCATATATTTT. Translating gives CASSLVTTSSGNTIYF. The entire variable domain, with the rest obtained from reference TRBV5-8 and TRBJ1-3, is as follows: EAGVTQSPTHLIKTRGQQATLRCSPISGHTSVYWYQQALGLGLQFLLWYDEGEERNRGNFPPRFSGRQFPNYSSELNVNALELEDSALYLCASSLVTTSSGNTIYFGEGSWLTVV.

The chain combines TRBV10-1 with TRBJ1-1; D unclear. The CDR3 extends over 13 amino acids. V gave up 5 bases and J gave up 0 bases, with 7 bases separating them. The V gene's germline CDR1 is WNHNN and CDR2 SYGVQD (reference sequence). The CDR3 DNA sequence: TGCGCCAGCAGTCTACTACTGAACACTGAAGCTTTCTTT. Translation: CASSLLLNTEAFF.

The chain links TRBV5-1 to TRBJ2-4, with 7 bases matching TRBD1. Germline loops: CDR1 SGHRS, CDR2 YFSETQ. The J segment lost 0 bases and the V segment lost 4 bases, leaving 7 bases of the junction unmatched. The CDR3 runs 16 residues. DNA for the CDR3: TGCGCCAGCAGCCCGGGACAGTCACTAGCCAAAAACATTCAGTACTTC. Amino acids: CASSPGQSLAKNIQYF.

The chain joins TRBV5-1 to TRBJ1-5; 9 bases map to TRBD1. Germline CDR1 reads SGHRS; CDR2 reads YFSETQ. The CDR3 loop spans 17 amino acids. V was clipped by 0 bases and J by 1 base; unmatched bases: 5. DNA for the CDR3: TGCGCCAGCAGCTTGGGACAGGGGGACGGAAGCAATCAGCCCCAGCATTTT. As protein: CASSLGQGDGSNQPQHF.

This clone occurred a few times. The rearrangement links TRBV29-1 to TRBJ2-5; D might be TRBD1 (5 bases). The CDR3 length is 14 residues. The germline V and J ends were trimmed by 3 bases and 0 bases, with 11 bases remaining between them. Germline V CDR1 and CDR2: SQVTM, ANQGSEA. DNA of the CDR3: TGCAGCGTTGATTCGACAGACCACCAAGAGACCCAGTACTTC. This translates into CSVDSTDHQETQYF.

The chain uses TRBV2 and TRBJ2-3; 7 nucleotides align to TRBD1. Germline trimming cut 3 bases from V and 5 bases from J; bases unmatched to any gene: 2. CDR3 length: 13 amino acids. Germline V lookup: CDR1 SNHLY, CDR2 FYNNEI. CDR3 residues: CASSDRQGDTQYF. CDR3 DNA: TGTGCCAGCAGTGACCGACAGGGAGATACGCAGTATTTT.

The V gene is TRBV11-3, the J gene TRBJ2-3; D gene unclear. CDR3 length: 16 amino acids. The germline V and J ends were trimmed by 5 bases and 2 bases, with 17 bases remaining between them. The V gene's germline CDR1 is SGHNT and CDR2 YENEEA. The CDR3 DNA reads as TGTGCCAGCAGCCCCTCGACATCTTTTCTCACAGATACGCAGTATTTT. This encodes CASSPSTSFLTDTQYF.

This rearrangement joins TRBV6-2 or TRBV6-3 to TRBJ1-1; no definite D call. The CDR3 is made up of 12 amino acids. V lost 6 bases and J 12 bases, leaving 17 bases between the germline ends. Germline V gives CDR1 MNHEY, CDR2 SVGEGT. CDR3 amino acids: CASSLGRERTFF. CDR3 bases: TGTGCCAGCAGCCTCGGACGGGAGCGGACTTTCTTT.

J is TRBJ1-5 and V is TRBV27; possibly TRBD1 for D (6 bases). CDR3 length: 13 residues. The germline V and J ends were trimmed by 5 bases and 9 bases, with 14 bases remaining between them. Germline assignment: CDR1 MNHEY and CDR2 SMNVEV (reference sequence). CDR3 amino acids: CASSPQGLGPQHF. The CDR3 nucleotides are TGTGCCAGCAGTCCCCAGGGGCTAGGGCCCCAGCATTTT.

V usage is TRBV7-2 and J usage is TRBJ2-7; TRBD2 is a possible D gene (5 bases). Germline V gene sequence: CDR1 SGHTA, CDR2 FQGNSA. V was cut by 1 base and J by 7 bases, with 11 bases left in between. The CDR3 covers 13 residues. The CDR3 is CASSLDWPGEQYF. CDR3 nucleotides: TGTGCCAGCAGCTTAGACTGGCCGGGGGAGCAGTACTTC.

The rearrangement joins TRBV4-1 to TRBJ2-2; D possibly corresponds to TRBD2 (5 bases). Germline CDR1 and CDR2: MGHRA and YSYEKL. This CDR3 has 15 residues. Trimming took off 2 bases at V and 7 bases at J, with 14 bases between the two ends. The CDR3 DNA reads as TGCGCCAGCAGCCAACGTGGCACAGAGGGCGGGGAGCTGTTTTTT. Its protein product is CASSQRGTEGGELFF.

The rearrangement uses TRBV7-2 and TRBJ1-2; D ambiguous. Germline CDR1 is SGHTA and CDR2 is FQGNSA. The length of the CDR3 is 15 residues. Trimming cost V 2 bases and J 3 bases, with 13 bases left between them. The CDR3 loop reads CASSLSLLAHYGYTF. The CDR3 region has the DNA TGTGCCAGCAGCTTATCATTGCTGGCTCACTATGGCTACACCTTC.

This clone has just a few counts. The chain couples TRBV6-2 or TRBV6-3 to TRBJ2-7, with D perhaps matching TRBD1 (5 bases). Germline-derived CDR1 and CDR2 are MNHEY and SVGEGT. Trimming took off 4 bases at V and 7 bases at J, with 23 bases between the two ends. The CDR3 has 16 amino acids. In DNA, the CDR3 is TGTGCCAGCAGTTCCACGTCCTGGGCCATGGCAGGGGAGCAGTACTTC. It is translated as CASSSTSWAMAGEQYF.

This clone was seen only once. This chain joins TRBV6-1 and TRBJ2-1; D uncertain. V lost 0 bases to trimming and J lost 2 bases, with 8 bases between them. Germline V gene data show CDR1 as MNHNS and CDR2 as SASEGT. The CDR3 is 15 amino acids. The CDR3 DNA reads TGTGCCAGCAGTGAAGCAGGGCCACCCTACAATGAGCAGTTCTTC. The encoded protein is CASSEAGPPYNEQFF.

The V gene is TRBV29-1, the J gene TRBJ1-2; perhaps TRBD1 as D (5 bases). Per germline, CDR1 SQVTM and CDR2 ANQGSEA. V was pared by 7 bases and J by 3 bases, with 15 bases between. The CDR3 runs 13 residues. The CDR3 DNA follows: TGCAGCGGGACGGGGGGATTGGACTATGGCTACACCTTC. Its translation: CSGTGGLDYGYTF.

The chain is built from TRBV19 and TRBJ2-1, with D perhaps matching TRBD1 (5 bases). The CDR3 length is 16 residues. V lost 3 bases and J lost 5, with 17 bases in between. CDR1 is LNHDA and CDR2 is SQIVND in the germline V gene (reference sequence). The CDR3: CASSIQQGSRHNEQFF. CDR3 sequence (DNA): TGTGCCAGTAGTATTCAGCAGGGCTCCCGCCACAATGAGCAGTTCTTC.

CDR3 loop: CASRSQGIMFF. As DNA, the CDR3 is TGTGCCAGCAGGTCACAGGGGATTATGTTCTTC. The chain joins TRBV27 to TRBJ2-1; 7 bases map to TRBD1. Germline V gene sequence: CDR1 MNHEY, CDR2 SMNVEV (reference sequence). The CDR3 covers 11 residues. Trimming cost V 6 bases and J 15 bases; bases outside gene matches: 8.

This clone was detected only once. The same CDR3 can be traced to other DNA sequences in this sample. The rearrangement joins TRBV5-1 to TRBJ2-6; D is perhaps TRBD1 (5 bases). The germline V gene encodes CDR1 SGHRS and CDR2 YFSETQ. This CDR3 spans 17 amino acids. The V end was cut by 4 bases, the J end by 1 base, with 15 bases between. The CDR3 DNA follows: TGCGCCAGCAGCCCCAGGGCAGCCAGTTCTGGGGCCAACGTCCTGACTTTC. Its translation: CASSPRAASSGANVLTF.

In its sample, this clone was seen a few times. V usage is TRBV6-5 and J usage is TRBJ1-6; D is unclear. V shed 5 bases and J shed 6 bases, with 11 bases lying between them. This CDR3 has 14 residues. CDR1 MNHEY and CDR2 SVGAGI come from the germline V gene. CDR3 region: CASSTGGPNSPLHF. Here the CDR3 DNA reads TGTGCCAGCAGTACCGGAGGACCTAATTCACCCCTCCACTTT.

The chain is built from TRBV7-9 and TRBJ2-7; 7 positions match TRBD2. V gave up 7 bases and J gave up 0 bases; unmatched junction bases: 12. The CDR3 totals 16 residues. The V gene's germline CDR1 is SEHNR and CDR2 FQNEAQ (reference sequence). The CDR3 nucleotides read TGTGCCAGCACTCTATGGGAGGGACCAAGCTCCTACGAGCAGTACTTC. Its translation: CASTLWEGPSSYEQYF.

The chain employs TRBV5-4 and TRBJ2-7; D is unresolved. V was pared by 2 bases and J by 2 bases, with 5 bases between. Germline V gene lookup returns CDR1 SGHNT and CDR2 YYREEE (reference sequence). The CDR3 totals 12 residues. This chain's CDR3 is CASSFGTYEQYF. The CDR3 nucleotides read TGTGCCAGCAGCTTTGGGACCTACGAGCAGTACTTC.

The CDR3 sequence is CASTPQGSIGQPQHF. The CDR3 region has the DNA TGTGCCAGTACCCCACAGGGTTCAATCGGTCAGCCCCAGCATTTT. This chain links TRBV19 with TRBJ1-5, with D perhaps TRBD1 (6 bases). The V end was cut by 7 bases, the J end by 6 bases, with 19 bases between. The V gene's germline CDR1 is LNHDA and CDR2 SQIVND (reference sequence). The CDR3 loop spans 15 amino acids.